One sample yielded the 20 T cell receptor beta chains listed below, sequenced in a study of beta chain features in type 1 diabetes. Study-wide results and limits: Across all four CD4+ subsets, people with type 1 diabetes showed modestly shorter TCRB CDR3s.

Their antigens remain unidentified. Sequenced material consisted of expressed TCRB transcripts (all of the isolated RNA was reverse transcribed). Profiled with immunoSEQ multiplex PCR; TCRdb holds only in-frame clones, not every one. This sample yields roughly 300,000 clones, of which approximately 14% are seen a single time; 0.015% to 0.02% belongs to the top ten. Sequenced sample: naive CD4+ T cells from blood. The source of these receptors is a man aged 25 to 40 with type 1 diabetes.

The V and J genes are TRBV27 and TRBJ2-7; a possible D gene is TRBD2 (6 bases). Looked up from germline, CDR1 is MNHEY and CDR2 is SMNVEV (reference sequence). The CDR3 extends over 18 amino acids. V was trimmed by 3 bases and J by 3 bases, leaving 24 bases between them. CDR3: CASSFGGQGRGRNYEQYF. In DNA, the CDR3 is TGTGCCAGCAGTTTCGGGGGTCAGGGAAGGGGTAGGAACTACGAGCAGTACTTC.

The gene calls are TRBV30 and TRBJ2-7; weak D call: TRBD1 (6 bases). Germline loops: CDR1 GTSNPN, CDR2 SVGIG (reference sequence). V lost 6 bases and J lost 6, with 12 bases in between. CDR3 size: 11 residues. Written as DNA, the CDR3 is TGTGCCTGCGCACAGGGTGGCGAGCAGTACTTC. It is translated as CACAQGGEQYF.

This chain links TRBV5-4 with TRBJ2-7; 7 bases fit TRBD1. With 5 bases clipped from V and 6 bases from J, the junction kept 14 bases outside the gene matches. CDR3 length equals 15 residues. In germline, CDR1 is SGHNT, CDR2 YYREEE (reference sequence). CDR3 loop: CASSSQGTLVGEQYF. CDR3 in DNA: TGTGCCAGCAGTTCACAGGGGACCTTGGTTGGCGAGCAGTACTTC.

This clone was counted between two and nine times. This chain connects TRBV2 to TRBJ1-1; 7 bases align to TRBD1. The length of the CDR3 is 13 residues. V shed 8 bases and J 0 bases; nucleotides not matched to a gene: 3. Looked up from germline, CDR1 is SNHLY and CDR2 is FYNNEI. The CDR3 DNA is TGTGCCAGCTACGGGACAGTGAACACTGAAGCTTTCTTT. Translation gives CASYGTVNTEAFF.

The chain combines TRBV13 with TRBJ1-1, with D possibly matching TRBD1 (5 bases). In germline, CDR1 is PRHDT, CDR2 FYEKMQ (reference sequence). Between the trimmed V and J ends, which lost 4 bases and 0 bases, there was a span of 21 bases. CDR3 length equals 18 residues. The CDR3 DNA is TGTGCCAGCAGCTCCATTACAGGCCCTCATTACATGAACACTGAAGCTTTCTTT. Protein product: CASSSITGPHYMNTEAFF.

This clone was detected a few times. CDR3 sequence (DNA): TGTGCCAGTAGTACCCGACAGGGGTTCTCTGGGGCCAACGTCCTGACTTTC. Amino acid sequence: CASSTRQGFSGANVLTF. The V gene is TRBV19, the J gene TRBJ2-6, with 8 nucleotides matching TRBD1. Trimming at V came to 4 bases and at J to 0 bases, leaving 5 bases not matched to a gene. The CDR3 extends over 17 amino acids. Germline CDR1 is LNHDA and CDR2 is SQIVND (reference sequence).

In this sample, this clone turned up a few times. V usage is TRBV2 and J usage is TRBJ2-4, with a weak D call TRBD2 (5 bases). Germline V CDR1 and CDR2: SNHLY, FYNNEI. Trimming shortened V by 2 bases and J by 8 bases, and 13 bases separated the two germline ends. The CDR3 spans 14 residues. Here the CDR3 DNA reads TGTGCCAGCAGTGAAATACGGGATATGCACATTCAGTACTTC. It is translated as CASSEIRDMHIQYF.

This clone was recorded only once. Other nucleotide sequences in the sample specify the same CDR3. V and J are TRBV5-1 and TRBJ2-5, with TRBD1 matching 7 bases. Germline V gene sequence: CDR1 SGHRS, CDR2 YFSETQ. Germline trimming cut 4 bases from V and 2 bases from J; bases unmatched to any gene: 5. The CDR3 has 14 residues. DNA of the CDR3: TGCGCCAGCAGCCTACGGGACAGACAAGAGACCCAGTACTTC. It yields the protein CASSLRDRQETQYF.

The chain's CDR3 is CAWGQFAGYEQYF. The CDR3 DNA is TGTGCCTGGGGACAGTTCGCGGGCTACGAGCAGTACTTC. V is TRBV30 and J is TRBJ2-7; tentatively, D is TRBD1 (6 bases). With 5 bases removed from V and 3 bases from J, the gap between germline ends came to 14 bases. This CDR3 is built from 13 residues. The germline CDR1 and CDR2 sequences are GTSNPN and SVGIG (reference sequence).

The chain couples TRBV7-3 to TRBJ2-7, with a possible D match to TRBD1 (6 bases). The CDR3 is 13 residues long. The germline CDR1 and CDR2 sequences are SGHTA and FQGTGA. V lost 3 bases to trimming and J lost 4 bases, with 10 bases between them. The CDR3 region is CASSFTGNYEQYF. CDR3 DNA: TGTGCCAGCAGCTTCACAGGGAATTACGAGCAGTACTTC.

This clone was picked up a small number of times. The rearrangement joins TRBV19 to TRBJ1-2; 7 bases map to TRBD1. Germline CDR1 LNHDA, CDR2 SQIVND (reference sequence). The V and J ends lost 7 bases and 3 bases, in that order; junction bases with no gene match: 5. The CDR3 covers 13 residues. The CDR3 DNA reads as TGTGCCAGTACCGACAGGGCCTACTATGGCTACACCTTC. Protein sequence: CASTDRAYYGYTF.

This clone was found a few times. V and J are TRBV7-9 and TRBJ2-5; possible D gene TRBD1, 6 bases. CDR1 and CDR2 (germline): SEHNR, FQNEAQ (reference sequence). CDR3 size: 14 residues. Trimming removed 8 bases from V and 5 bases from J, with 18 bases in between. CDR3 in DNA: TGTGCCAGCCGTCAGGACAGACGCGAGGAGACCCAGTACTTC. Translated: CASRQDRREETQYF.

The rearrangement uses TRBV20-1 and TRBJ2-1; D call uncertain. The CDR3 extends over 10 amino acids. Deletions cut 6 bases from V and 5 bases from J, with 5 bases between. Germline V gene sequence: CDR1 DFQATT, CDR2 SNEGSKA (reference sequence). The CDR3 nucleotides are TGCAGTGCGCGCAACAATGAGCAGTTCTTC. This encodes CSARNNEQFF.

The gene calls are TRBV10-3 and TRBJ1-1, with a possible D match to TRBD1 (6 bases). Per germline, CDR1 ENHRY and CDR2 SYGVKD. Trimming cost V 6 bases and J 4 bases, with 18 bases left between them. The CDR3 consists of 15 residues. Here the CDR3 reads CAIRSSTGSSTEAFF. The DNA of the CDR3 is TGTGCCATCAGGAGTTCTACAGGGTCTTCCACTGAAGCTTTCTTT.

Notes on this clone: The CDR3 carries no conserved terminal phenylalanine or tryptophan, so it likely arises from a read error. It is unclear where the CDR3 begins or ends on the DNA, so no DNA is shown, and the CDR3 is as TCRdb lists it. The J gene is TRBJ2-3, the V gene TRBV30; the D call of TRBD1 is as the table states it, not checked on the DNA. Per the germline V gene, CDR1 is GTSNPN and CDR2 is SVGIG (reference sequence). The length of the CDR3 is 12 amino acids, counting both ends. The CDR3 spells CAWNIGQPSGNI.

This clone was seen only a few times. This chain connects TRBV5-1 to TRBJ1-5; TRBD1 matches 10 bases. Trimming cost V 0 bases and J 5 bases; bases outside gene matches: 5. Per the germline V gene, CDR1 is SGHRS and CDR2 is YFSETQ. The CDR3 extends over 16 amino acids. CDR3 sequence: CASSLGGQGVDQPQHF. CDR3 nucleotides: TGCGCCAGCAGCTTGGGAGGACAGGGGGTGGATCAGCCCCAGCATTTT.

This clone was counted a few times. V is TRBV28 and J is TRBJ2-7, with TRBD2 matching 8 bases. The trim removed 7 bases at V and 1 base at J, leaving 6 bases unmatched. This CDR3 region has 14 residues. Germline CDR1 and CDR2: MDHEN and SYDVKM. CDR3 amino acids: CASTLASGSYEQYF. CDR3 sequence (DNA): TGTGCCAGCACCCTTGCTAGCGGGTCCTACGAGCAGTACTTC. Drawing the rest from reference TRBV28 and TRBJ2-7, the complete variable domain is DVKVTQSSRYLVKRTGEKVFLECVQDMDHENMFWYRQDPGLGLRLIYFSYDVKMKEKGDIPEGYSVSREKKERFSLILESASTNQTSMYLCASTLASGSYEQYFGPGTRLTVT.

The chain recombines TRBV11-2 with TRBJ2-5; 7 bases line up with TRBD1. V lost 5 bases, J lost 5 bases, and 11 bases stayed unmatched. Germline V lookup: CDR1 SGHAT, CDR2 FQNNGV. The CDR3 length is 15 residues. CDR3 region: CASSVRQGTRETQYF. DNA for the CDR3: TGTGCCAGCAGCGTTAGACAGGGTACTCGGGAGACCCAGTACTTC.

This clone was seen a few times. The rearrangement joins TRBV4-2 to TRBJ2-7; a weak D match, TRBD1 (6 bases). The CDR3 spans 15 residues. V was cut by 0 bases and J by 0 bases, with 9 bases left in between. CDR1 is LGHNA and CDR2 is YNFKEQ in the germline V gene. The CDR3 sequence: CASSQDRGYSYEQYF. As DNA, the CDR3 is TGTGCCAGCAGCCAAGACAGGGGTTACTCCTACGAGCAGTACTTC.

This clone came up a few times. This rearrangement joins TRBV25-1 to TRBJ1-1; perhaps TRBD1 as D (6 bases). Germline CDR1 and CDR2: MGHDK and SYGVNS. Trimming stripped 2 bases from V and 3 bases from J, with 13 bases between. This CDR3 is 15 amino acids long. The CDR3 DNA is TGTGCCAGCAGTGAAGGGGGCAGGGGTTACACTGAAGCTTTCTTT. It yields the protein CASSEGGRGYTEAFF.